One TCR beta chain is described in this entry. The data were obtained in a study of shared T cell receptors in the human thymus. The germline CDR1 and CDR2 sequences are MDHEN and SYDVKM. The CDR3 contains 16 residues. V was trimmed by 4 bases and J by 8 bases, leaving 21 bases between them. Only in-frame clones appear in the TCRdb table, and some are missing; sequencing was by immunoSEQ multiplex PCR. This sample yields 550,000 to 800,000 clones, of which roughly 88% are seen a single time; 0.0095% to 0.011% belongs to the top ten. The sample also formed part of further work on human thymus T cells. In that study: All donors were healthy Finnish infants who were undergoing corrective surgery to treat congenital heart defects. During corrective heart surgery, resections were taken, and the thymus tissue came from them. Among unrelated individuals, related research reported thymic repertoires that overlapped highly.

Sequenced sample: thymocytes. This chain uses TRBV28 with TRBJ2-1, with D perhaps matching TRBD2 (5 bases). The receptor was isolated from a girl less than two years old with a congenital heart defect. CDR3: CASSYELAGLRYEQFF. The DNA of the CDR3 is TGTGCCAGCAGTTACGAGCTAGCCGGTTTGCGGTATGAGCAGTTCTTC.